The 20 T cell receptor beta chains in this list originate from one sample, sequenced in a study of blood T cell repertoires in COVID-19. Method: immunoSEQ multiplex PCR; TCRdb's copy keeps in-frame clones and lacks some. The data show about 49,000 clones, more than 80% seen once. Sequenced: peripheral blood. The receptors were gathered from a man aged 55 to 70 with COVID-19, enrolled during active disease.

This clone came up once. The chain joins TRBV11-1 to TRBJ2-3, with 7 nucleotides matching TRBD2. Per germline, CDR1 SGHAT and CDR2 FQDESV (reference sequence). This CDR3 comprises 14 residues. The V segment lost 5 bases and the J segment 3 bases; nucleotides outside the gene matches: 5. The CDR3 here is CASSPGLPTDTQYF. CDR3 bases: TGTGCCAGCAGCCCGGGACTACCTACAGATACGCAGTATTTT.

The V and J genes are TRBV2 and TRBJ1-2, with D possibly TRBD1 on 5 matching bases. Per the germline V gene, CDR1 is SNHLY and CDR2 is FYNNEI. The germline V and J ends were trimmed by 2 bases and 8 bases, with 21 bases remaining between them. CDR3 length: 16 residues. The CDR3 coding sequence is TGTGCCAGCAGTGAACATAGGCAGGGTTTGCAGATCGGCTACACCTTC. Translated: CASSEHRQGLQIGYTF.

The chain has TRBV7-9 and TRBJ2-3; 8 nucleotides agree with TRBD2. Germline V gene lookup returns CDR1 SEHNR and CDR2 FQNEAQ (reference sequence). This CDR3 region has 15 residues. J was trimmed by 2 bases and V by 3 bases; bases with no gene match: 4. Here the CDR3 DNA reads TGTGCCAGCAGCTTGGCTAGCGGGCTCACAGATACGCAGTATTTT. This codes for CASSLASGLTDTQYF.

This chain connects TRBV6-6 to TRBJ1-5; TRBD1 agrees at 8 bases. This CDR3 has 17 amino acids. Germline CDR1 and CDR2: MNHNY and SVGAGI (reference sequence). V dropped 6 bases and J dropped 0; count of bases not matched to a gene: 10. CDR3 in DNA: TGTGCCAGCAGCCGAGGGTCGACAGGGGCTAGCAATCAGCCCCAGCATTTT. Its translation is CASSRGSTGASNQPQHF.

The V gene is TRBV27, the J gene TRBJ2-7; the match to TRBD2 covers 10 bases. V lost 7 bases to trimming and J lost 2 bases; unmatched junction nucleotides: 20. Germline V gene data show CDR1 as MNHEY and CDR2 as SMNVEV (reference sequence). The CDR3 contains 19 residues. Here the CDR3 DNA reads TGTGCCAGCACTCCGGCGGCAGGTCTATTACTAGCGGGAACCTACGAGCAGTACTTC. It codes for CASTPAAGLLLAGTYEQYF.

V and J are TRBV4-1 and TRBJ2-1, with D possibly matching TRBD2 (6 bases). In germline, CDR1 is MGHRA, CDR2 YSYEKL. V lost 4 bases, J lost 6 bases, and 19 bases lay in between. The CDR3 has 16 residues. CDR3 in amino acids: CASSPPTSPQANEQFF. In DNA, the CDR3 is TGCGCCAGCAGCCCCCCAACTAGCCCCCAAGCCAATGAGCAGTTCTTC.

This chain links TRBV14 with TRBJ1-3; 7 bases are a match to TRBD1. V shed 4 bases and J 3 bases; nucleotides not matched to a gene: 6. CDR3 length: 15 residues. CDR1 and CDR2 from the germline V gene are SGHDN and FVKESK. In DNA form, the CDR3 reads TGTGCCAGCAGCCCGGGACAGTATCTTGGAAACACCATATATTTT. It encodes CASSPGQYLGNTIYF.

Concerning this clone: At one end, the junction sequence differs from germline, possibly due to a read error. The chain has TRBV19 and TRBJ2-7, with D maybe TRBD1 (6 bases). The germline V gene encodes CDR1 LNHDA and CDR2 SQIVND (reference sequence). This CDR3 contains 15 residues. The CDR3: CASSTAGTPQYEQYF. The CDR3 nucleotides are TGTGCCAGCAGTACCGCCGGGACACCACAGTACGAGCAGTACTTC.

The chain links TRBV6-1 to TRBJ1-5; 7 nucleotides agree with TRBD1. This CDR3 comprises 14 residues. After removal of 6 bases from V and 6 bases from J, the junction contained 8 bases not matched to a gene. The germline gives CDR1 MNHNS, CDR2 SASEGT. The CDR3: CASRVTGDGQPQHF. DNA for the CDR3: TGTGCCAGCAGGGTAACAGGGGATGGTCAGCCCCAGCATTTT.

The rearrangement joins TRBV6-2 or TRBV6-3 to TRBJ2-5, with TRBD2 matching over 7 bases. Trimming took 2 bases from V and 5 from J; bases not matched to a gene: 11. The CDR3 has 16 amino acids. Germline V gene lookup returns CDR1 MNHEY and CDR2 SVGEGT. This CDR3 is CASSYRAGEFTETQYF. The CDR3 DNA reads TGTGCCAGCAGTTACCGGGCGGGAGAGTTTACGGAGACCCAGTACTTC.

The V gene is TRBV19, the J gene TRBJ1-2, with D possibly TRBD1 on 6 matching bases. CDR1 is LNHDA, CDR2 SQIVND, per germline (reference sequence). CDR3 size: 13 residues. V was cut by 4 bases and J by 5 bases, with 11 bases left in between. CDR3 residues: CASSSGQIYGYTF. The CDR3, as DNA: TGTGCCAGTAGTAGCGGACAGATTTATGGCTACACCTTC. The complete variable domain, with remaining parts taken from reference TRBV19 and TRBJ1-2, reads DGGITQSPKYLFRKEGQNVTLSCEQNLNHDAMYWYRQDPGQGLRLIYYSQIVNDFQKGDIAEGYSVSREKKESFPLTVTSAQKNPTAFYLCASSSGQIYGYTFGSGTRLTVV.

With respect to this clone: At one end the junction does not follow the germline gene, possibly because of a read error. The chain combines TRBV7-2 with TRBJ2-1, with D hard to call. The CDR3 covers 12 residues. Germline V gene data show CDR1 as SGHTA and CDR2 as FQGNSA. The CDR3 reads CASSLDYYEQFF. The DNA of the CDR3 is TGTGCCAGCAGCTTAGACTACTATGAGCAGTTCTTC.

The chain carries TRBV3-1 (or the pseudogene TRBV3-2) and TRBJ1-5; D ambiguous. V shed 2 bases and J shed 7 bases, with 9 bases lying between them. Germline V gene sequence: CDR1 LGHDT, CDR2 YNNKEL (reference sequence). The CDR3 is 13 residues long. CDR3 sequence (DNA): TGTGCCAGCAGCCAAAGTGAGGTACAGCCCCAGCATTTT. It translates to CASSQSEVQPQHF.

CDR3 sequence reads: CASSLSGDEQYF. As DNA, the CDR3 is TGTGCCAGCAGTTTATCAGGGGACGAGCAGTACTTC. The V and J genes are TRBV28 and TRBJ2-7; D perhaps matches TRBD1 (6 bases). Deletions cut 1 base from V and 5 bases from J, with 6 bases between. CDR1 is MDHEN, CDR2 SYDVKM, per germline. The CDR3 runs 12 residues.

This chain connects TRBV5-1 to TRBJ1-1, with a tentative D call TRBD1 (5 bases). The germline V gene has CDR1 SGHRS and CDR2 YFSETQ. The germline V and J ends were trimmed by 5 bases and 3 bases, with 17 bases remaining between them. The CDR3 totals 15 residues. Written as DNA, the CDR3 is TGCGCCAGCAGGACCCCGGGGGTTGCAGACACTGAAGCTTTCTTT. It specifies CASRTPGVADTEAFF.

CDR3 bases: TGTGCCAGCAGGCCAAGCGGAGCCTACGAGCAGTACTTC. Translated: CASRPSGAYEQYF. The chain couples TRBV6-5 to TRBJ2-7; D might be TRBD2 (5 bases). CDR1 is MNHEY and CDR2 is SVGAGI in the germline V gene. The CDR3 consists of 13 residues. The V gene lost 6 bases and the J gene lost 2 bases, with 11 bases spanning the gap.

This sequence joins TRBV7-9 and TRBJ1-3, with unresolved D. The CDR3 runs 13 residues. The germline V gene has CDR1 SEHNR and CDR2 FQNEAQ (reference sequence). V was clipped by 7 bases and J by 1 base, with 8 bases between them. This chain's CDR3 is CASIPGSGNTIYF. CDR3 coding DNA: TGTGCCAGCATCCCAGGTTCTGGAAACACCATATATTTT.

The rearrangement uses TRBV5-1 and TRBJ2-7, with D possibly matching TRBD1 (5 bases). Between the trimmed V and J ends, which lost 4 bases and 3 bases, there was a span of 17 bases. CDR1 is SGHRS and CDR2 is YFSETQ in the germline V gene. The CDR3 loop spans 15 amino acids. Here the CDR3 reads CASSPRAGSYYEQYF. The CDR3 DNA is TGCGCCAGCAGCCCACGGGCAGGGTCATACTACGAGCAGTACTTC.

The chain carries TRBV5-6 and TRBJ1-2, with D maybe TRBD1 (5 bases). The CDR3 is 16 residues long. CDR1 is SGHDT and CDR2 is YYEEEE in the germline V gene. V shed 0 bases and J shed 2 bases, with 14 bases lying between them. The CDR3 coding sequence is TGTGCCAGCAGCTTGGGGGGGAGGTCCATAAACTATGGCTACACCTTC. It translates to CASSLGGRSINYGYTF.

CDR3 nucleotides: TGTGCCAGCAGTGATCCGGGACAGGGGTATAACTATGGCTACACCTTC. Its protein is CASSDPGQGYNYGYTF. The rearrangement links TRBV2 to TRBJ1-2, with 10 positions matching TRBD1. Germline V lookup: CDR1 SNHLY, CDR2 FYNNEI. The CDR3 sequence is 16 residues long. V lost 3 bases to trimming and J lost 1 base; unmatched junction nucleotides: 5. Together with reference TRBV2 and TRBJ1-2, the CDR3 gives the full variable domain: EPEVTQTPSHQVTQMGQEVILRCVPISNHLYFYWYRQILGQKVEFLVSFYNNEISEKSEIFDDQFSVERPDGSNFTLKIRSTKLEDSAMYFCASSDPGQGYNYGYTFGSGTRLTVV.